This entry concerns a single T cell receptor beta chain. The data originate from a study of Ad26.COV2.S vaccination and SARS-CoV-2 variants. CDR3 length equals 16 residues. Looked up from germline, CDR1 is SGHVS and CDR2 is FQNEAQ. Trimming shortened V by 4 bases and J by 7 bases, and 23 bases separated the two germline ends. Assay used: immunoSEQ multiplex PCR; TCRdb lists only in-frame clones, some missing. The profile covers around 300,000 clones, with more than 85% appearing a single time and about 5% taken by the ten largest. The sample's treatment: some 20 received Ad26.COV2.S at low or high dose, single or two shots; about 5 received placebo; per-sample allocation not given. Samples came from day 63 after the first vaccine or placebo injection.

The chain combines TRBV7-8 with TRBJ2-7; no clear D gene. This clonotype was sampled from a person aged 18 to 65 who received the Ad26.COV2.S COVID-19 vaccine or a placebo. The source material was peripheral blood, sampled in a trial of Ad26.COV2.S vaccine versus placebo. This CDR3 is CASSYPPDVPTREQYF. The CDR3, as DNA: TGTGCCAGCAGCTACCCGCCGGACGTCCCGACCCGGGAGCAGTACTTC.